Each of the 15 T cell receptor beta chains below was sequenced from the same sample in a study of cytomegalovirus exposure and HLA in healthy donors. A multiplex PCR was run with 60 Vbeta primers and 13 Jbeta primers. Sequenced by immunoSEQ multiplex PCR; TCRdb stores in-frame clones only, minus some. Counted here are about 120,000 clones, roughly 63% occurring once; the ten biggest clones make up approximately 9.1%. Sequenced sample: PBMCs. All receptors derive from a man between 35 and 55 years old in good health and CMV-seropositive.

The V and J genes are TRBV28 and TRBJ2-1; TRBD2 matches 13 bases. Losses at the gene ends were 6 bases for V and 8 bases for J; bases not matched to a gene: 22. CDR3 length: 20 amino acids. Germline CDR1 reads MDHEN; CDR2 reads SYDVKM. The CDR3 spells CASSHTSLGMTSGRPHEQFF. The DNA for the CDR3 is TGTGCCAGCAGCCATACTAGCCTAGGAATGACTAGCGGGAGGCCCCATGAGCAGTTCTTC.

This clone was counted between two and nine times. The chain employs TRBV27 and TRBJ2-7, with D possibly matching TRBD1 (6 bases). Germline loops: CDR1 MNHEY, CDR2 SMNVEV (reference sequence). V lost 7 bases to trimming and J lost 9 bases, with 22 bases between them. The CDR3 has 14 amino acids. For the CDR3, the DNA is TGTGCCAGCAACCCGGGACACTTCGGATCCGCGCAGTACTTC. This gives the protein CASNPGHFGSAQYF.

This chain uses TRBV5-6 with TRBJ1-5; 8 nucleotides match TRBD1. With 4 bases clipped from V and 2 bases from J, the junction kept 11 bases outside the gene matches. The CDR3 has 17 residues. Germline V CDR1 and CDR2: SGHDT, YYEEEE. The CDR3 here is CASSRTGLEQGNQPQHF. CDR3 sequence (DNA): TGTGCCAGCAGCCGGACAGGGTTGGAACAGGGCAATCAGCCCCAGCATTTT.

The rearrangement uses TRBV18 and TRBJ2-7; D is undetermined. Trimming took off 3 bases at V and 1 base at J, with 7 bases between the two ends. The germline V gene encodes CDR1 KGHSH and CDR2 LQKENI. The CDR3 contains 13 residues. Here the CDR3 DNA reads TGTGCCAGCTCACCCGATCAGTCCTACGAGCAGTACTTC. It is translated as CASSPDQSYEQYF.

The gene calls are TRBV6-1 and TRBJ1-5, with TRBD1 matching over 9 bases. The CDR3 extends over 15 amino acids. Trimming took 6 bases from V and 1 from J; bases not matched to a gene: 4. Germline V gene data show CDR1 as MNHNS and CDR2 as SASEGT. Here the CDR3 reads CASRGQGSSNQPQHF. The CDR3 DNA reads TGTGCCAGCAGGGGACAGGGCTCGAGCAATCAGCCCCAGCATTTT.

This clone was seen a few times. One end of the junction fails to match germline, which may point to a read error. This rearrangement joins TRBV7-7 to TRBJ2-5, with 8 bases fitting TRBD1. The CDR3 contains 16 residues. CDR1 SSHAT and CDR2 FNYEAQ come from the germline V gene (reference sequence). The CDR3 sequence: CASSPAGGRPEETQYF. CDR3 nucleotides: TGTGCTAGCAGCCCAGCAGGGGGCCGGCCGGAGGAGACCCAGTACTTC.

This rearrangement joins TRBV6-1 to TRBJ1-5; TRBD1 agrees at 9 bases. The CDR3 has 13 residues. Germline CDR1 and CDR2: MNHNS and SASEGT. V shed 7 bases and J 4 bases; nucleotides not matched to a gene: 2. The CDR3 protein is CASTGTGNQPQHF. The DNA of the CDR3 is TGTGCCAGCACCGGGACAGGGAATCAGCCCCAGCATTTT.

This rearrangement joins TRBV18 to TRBJ2-7; tentatively, D is TRBD2 (5 bases). The CDR3 has 16 residues. Per the germline V gene, CDR1 is KGHSH and CDR2 is LQKENI. V was shortened by 2 bases and J by 0 bases, with 14 bases between the two germline ends. CDR3 nucleotide sequence: TGTGCCAGCTCACCAGGAACCCTTCTAGCCTCCTACGAGCAGTACTTC. Translation: CASSPGTLLASYEQYF.

This clone was detected once. Germline and junction disagree at one end, which may indicate a read error. The chain combines TRBV9 with TRBJ1-1, with D perhaps matching TRBD1 (5 bases). Germline loops: CDR1 SGDLS, CDR2 YYNGEE. This CDR3 region has 13 residues. The DNA of the CDR3 is TGTGCCAGCAGTACTGCAGGGAACGCTGAAGCTTTCTTT. Protein product: CASSTAGNAEAFF. Full variable domain (outside the CDR3, taken from reference TRBV9 and TRBJ1-1): DSGVTQTPKHLITATGQRVTLRCSPRSGDLSVYWYQQSLDQGLQFLIQYYNGEERAKGNILERFSAQQFPDLHSELNLSSLELGDSALYFCASSTAGNAEAFFGQGTRLTVV.

The chain links TRBV7-9 to TRBJ1-1; no reliable D call. In germline, CDR1 is SEHNR, CDR2 FQNEAQ (reference sequence). This CDR3 contains 13 residues. Trimming took off 4 bases at V and 8 bases at J, with 14 bases between the two ends. CDR3 sequence: CASSSGLREEAFF. The DNA of the CDR3 is TGTGCCAGCAGCTCCGGTCTTCGGGAGGAAGCTTTCTTT.

In DNA form, the CDR3 reads TGTGCCAGCAGCTCGACTCTTAGGGGGCTGGAAGACACTGAAGCTTTCTTT. This codes for CASSSTLRGLEDTEAFF. The chain uses TRBV5-6 and TRBJ1-1; TRBD1 matches at 7 bases. The CDR3 is made up of 17 amino acids. CDR1 SGHDT and CDR2 YYEEEE come from the germline V gene. The V gene end was trimmed by 3 bases and the J gene end by 3 bases; junction bases not matched to a gene: 14.

J is TRBJ1-2 and V is TRBV5-6, with TRBD1 identical over 8 bases. This CDR3 has 13 residues. Germline V gene lookup returns CDR1 SGHDT and CDR2 YYEEEE. The junction had 6 bases not matched to a gene; V was cut back by 4 bases and J by 7 bases. The CDR3 bases are TGTGCCAGCAGCCCTGGACAGGGATGTGGCTACACCTTC. Its translation: CASSPGQGCGYTF.

This chain uses TRBV7-8 with TRBJ2-5; 8 bases align to TRBD2. Germline-derived CDR1 and CDR2 are SGHVS and FQNEAQ. The CDR3 contains 15 residues. Trimming cost V 0 bases and J 5 bases; bases outside gene matches: 5. The chain's CDR3 is CASSLARTSLETQYF. The CDR3 DNA reads TGTGCCAGCAGCTTAGCGAGGACTAGCTTGGAGACCCAGTACTTC.

The chain joins TRBV27 to TRBJ2-1; maybe TRBD2 (6 bases). The CDR3 runs 13 residues. Germline CDR1 is MNHEY and CDR2 is SMNVEV (reference sequence). V was cut by 4 bases and J by 4 bases, with 8 bases left in between. CDR3 DNA sequence: TGTGCCAGCAGTTCGGGACTGTACAATGAGCAGTTCTTC. It translates to CASSSGLYNEQFF.

This clone appeared a few times. This chain connects TRBV7-9 to TRBJ1-1; a weak D match, TRBD1 (6 bases). The germline V and J ends were trimmed by 2 bases and 8 bases, with 12 bases remaining between them. The CDR3 consists of 13 residues. CDR1 and CDR2 from the germline V gene are SEHNR and FQNEAQ (reference sequence). The CDR3 DNA follows: TGTGCCAGCAGCTTACAGGGGCGCGGCGAAGCTTTCTTT. Translated: CASSLQGRGEAFF. Drawing the rest from reference TRBV7-9 and TRBJ1-1, the complete variable domain is DTGVSQNPRHKITKRGQNVTFRCDPISEHNRLYWYRQTLGQGPEFLTYFQNEAQLEKSRLLSDRFSAERPKGSFSTLEIQRTEQGDSAMYLCASSLQGRGEAFFGQGTRLTVV.